These 8 T cell receptor beta chains were all obtained from the same sample, sequenced in a study of cytomegalovirus exposure and HLA in healthy donors. Primers: 60 Vbeta forward and 13 Jbeta reverse. Clones were read by immunoSEQ multiplex PCR, and TCRdb kept only the in-frame ones, dropping some. The data show just over 70,000 clones, roughly 74% seen once. Sequences were obtained from PBMCs. The receptor source for this set is a human donor in good health.

The rearrangement joins TRBV9 to TRBJ1-4; D unclear. This CDR3 region has 16 residues. Germline V gene sequence: CDR1 SGDLS, CDR2 YYNGEE. Trimming left V 4 bases short and J 4 bases short, with 17 bases between. The CDR3 spells CASSPNRGTRNEKLFF. In nucleotides, the CDR3 is TGTGCCAGCAGCCCGAACCGGGGAACTCGTAATGAAAAACTGTTTTTT. Drawing the rest from reference TRBV9 and TRBJ1-4, the complete variable domain is DSGVTQTPKHLITATGQRVTLRCSPRSGDLSVYWYQQSLDQGLQFLIQYYNGEERAKGNILERFSAQQFPDLHSELNLSSLELGDSALYFCASSPNRGTRNEKLFFGSGTQLSVL.

The chain combines TRBV6-5 with TRBJ1-1, with D possibly matching TRBD1 (5 bases). V lost 6 bases and J 1 base, leaving 12 bases between the germline ends. Germline CDR1 reads MNHEY; CDR2 reads SVGAGI. The CDR3 contains 14 residues. The CDR3 is CASRTAQGNTEAFF. CDR3 coding DNA: TGTGCCAGCAGGACCGCTCAGGGGAACACTGAAGCTTTCTTT.

The chain couples TRBV4-1 to TRBJ1-3, with 9 nucleotides matching TRBD1. CDR1 MGHRA and CDR2 YSYEKL come from the germline V gene. CDR3 length: 18 residues. V lost 1 base, J lost 0 bases, and 7 bases stayed unmatched. The CDR3 loop reads CASSQVGTGTLSGNTIYF. The CDR3 DNA reads TGCGCCAGCAGCCAAGTTGGGACAGGGACCCTCTCTGGAAACACCATATATTTT.

V usage is TRBV6-1 and J usage is TRBJ2-7; TRBD2 matches 13 bases. CDR3 length: 15 amino acids. J lost 6 bases, V lost 8 bases, and 10 bases had no gene match. Germline CDR1 reads MNHNS; CDR2 reads SASEGT. CDR3 sequence reads: CASGTSGKVGIEQYF. The CDR3 nucleotides read TGTGCCAGCGGGACTAGCGGGAAAGTTGGGATCGAGCAGTACTTC.

V usage is TRBV5-6 and J usage is TRBJ2-1; 10 bases fit TRBD2. This CDR3 spans 15 amino acids. The ends lost 4 bases at V and 3 bases at J; junction bases unmatched: 4. Per the germline V gene, CDR1 is SGHDT and CDR2 is YYEEEE. CDR3 residues: CASSDGTSDYNEQFF. The CDR3 DNA sequence: TGTGCCAGCAGCGACGGGACTAGCGACTACAATGAGCAGTTCTTC.

The V gene is TRBV9, the J gene TRBJ2-7; a possible D gene is TRBD2 (5 bases). The V and J ends lost 3 bases and 0 bases respectively, with 10 bases between them. This CDR3 spans 14 amino acids. Germline V gene sequence: CDR1 SGDLS, CDR2 YYNGEE. The CDR3 region is CASSEDGNSYEQYF. In DNA, the CDR3 is TGTGCCAGCAGCGAGGACGGGAACTCCTACGAGCAGTACTTC.

The CDR3 sequence is CASSDRRSSNEQFF. In DNA form, the CDR3 reads TGTGCCAGCAGTGATCGCCGTTCTAGCAATGAGCAGTTCTTC. The chain combines TRBV6-4 with TRBJ2-1; no reliable D call. Deletions cut 3 bases from V and 6 bases from J, with 12 bases between. The CDR3 sequence is 14 residues long. The germline V gene has CDR1 MRHNA and CDR2 SNTAGT.

This clone showed up just a few times. The V call is TRBV5-4, the J call TRBJ1-1; 10 nucleotides line up with TRBD1. The CDR3 has 15 residues. The junction had 6 bases not matched to a gene; V was cut back by 3 bases and J by 4 bases. Germline CDR1 is SGHNT and CDR2 is YYREEE (reference sequence). The CDR3 protein is CASSSDRTGGTEAFF. The CDR3 coding sequence is TGTGCCAGCAGCTCGGATCGGACAGGGGGCACTGAAGCTTTCTTT.